This T cell receptor beta chain appears in the sequencing data of a study of T cell responses to AZD1222 COVID-19 vaccine. Across the whole study: Both about-4-week and about-12-week second-dose recipients were combined. General study points: Females made up more of the donors, who were largely white British, and clonal diversity may have come out too low. Spike-specific TCRs gained breadth and depth after people received two AZD1222 doses.

Measured with immunoSEQ multiplex PCR; TCRdb has only the in-frame clones, and not every one. The sample has about 110,000 clones, around 82% seen once. Remarks on this clone: Its specificity is unknown.

V was trimmed by 5 bases and J by 6 bases, leaving 17 bases between them. The length of the CDR3 is 14 residues. The germline gives CDR1 GTSNPN, CDR2 SVGIG (reference sequence). The V gene is TRBV30, the J gene TRBJ1-5; no clear D. The source material was peripheral blood, sampled on day 0 of AZD1222 vaccination. The TCR comes from an adult in good health. The DNA for the CDR3 is TGTGCCTGGTCCCTGAATGAGGTCACTCAGCCCCAGCATTTT. It is translated as CAWSLNEVTQPQHF.